This TCR beta chain was obtained from a study of regulatory T cells in long-lasting Graves disease. Assembly of TCR beta libraries relied on iRepertoire HTBI primers together with Arm-PCR of CDR3 regions. TCRdb called the multiplex PCR reads again in MiXCR, with one record for every CDR3 protein. The data show some 460,000 distinct CDR3 sequences, about 17% seen once. The CDR3 loop spans 15 amino acids. Trimming cost V 4 bases and J 10 bases; bases outside gene matches: 9. The germline V gene has CDR1 SEHNR and CDR2 FQNEAQ (reference sequence). Time point described: newly diagnosed GD, antithyroid drugs for less than 3 months. The TCR library was prepared using RNA isolated from PBMCs. These same data were also listed under a study on T cells in Graves' hyperthyroidism and ophthalmopathy.

Sequences were derived from peripheral blood mononuclear cells (PBMCs), sampled at new diagnosis, from a patient treated with antithyroid drugs. The TCR originated in a man between 40 and 49 years old with Graves disease. J is TRBJ2-1 and V is TRBV7-9; 11 bases are shared with TRBD2. The CDR3 reads CASSYVAGGPGEQFF. Here the CDR3 DNA reads TGTGCCAGCAGCTATGTAGCGGGAGGGCCAGGGGAGCAGTTCTTC. Full variable domain (outside the CDR3, taken from reference TRBV7-9 and TRBJ2-1): DTGVSQNPRHKITKRGQNVTFRCDPISEHNRLYWYRQTLGQGPEFLTYFQNEAQLEKSRLLSDRFSAERPKGSFSTLEIQRTEQGDSAMYLCASSYVAGGPGEQFFGPGTRLTVL.